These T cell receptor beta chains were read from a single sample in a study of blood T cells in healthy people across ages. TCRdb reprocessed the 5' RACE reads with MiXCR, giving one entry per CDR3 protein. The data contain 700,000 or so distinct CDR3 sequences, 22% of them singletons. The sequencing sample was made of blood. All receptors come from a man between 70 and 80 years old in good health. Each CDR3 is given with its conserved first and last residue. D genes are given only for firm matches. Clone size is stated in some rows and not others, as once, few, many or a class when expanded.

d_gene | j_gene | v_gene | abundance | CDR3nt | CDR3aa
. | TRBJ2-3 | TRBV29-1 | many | TGCAGCGCCGCGGAGGACGGAGTATCCTCAGATACGCAGTATTTT | CSAAEDGVSSDTQYF
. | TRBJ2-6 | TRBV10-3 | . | TGTGCCATCAGTGACTCCTCTGGGGCCAACGTCCCGACTTTC | CAISDSSGANVPTF
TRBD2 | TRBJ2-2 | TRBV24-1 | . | TGTGCCACCAGTGATTTCGGGGGGTCGAACACCGGGGAGCTGTTTTTT | CATSDFGGSNTGELFF
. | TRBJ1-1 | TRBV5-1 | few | TGCGCCAGCAGCTCTATACCGAGGCTGAACACTGAAGCTTTCTTT | CASSSIPRLNTEAFF
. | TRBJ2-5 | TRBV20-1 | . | TGCAGTGCTAGAGGCCTAGTTCCGCCACGAGAGACCCAGTACTTC | CSARGLVPPRETQYF
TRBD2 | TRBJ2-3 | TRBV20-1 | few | TGCAGTGCTAGAGATGTCCCCTCGGGACTAGCGGGAGCAGATACGCAGTATTTT | CSARDVPSGLAGADTQYF
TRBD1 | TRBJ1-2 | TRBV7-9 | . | TGTGCCAGCAGTTCGGCCGGGACAGGGGCCTATGGCTACACCTTC | CASSSAGTGAYGYTF
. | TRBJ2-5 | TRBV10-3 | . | TGTGCCATCAGTGTCCAGGGCGCGGAGACCCAGTACTTC | CAISVQGAETQYF
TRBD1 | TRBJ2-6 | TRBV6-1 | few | TGTGCCAGCGGGGGGACAGGGGAATCTGGGGCCAACGTCCTGACTTTC | CASGGTGESGANVLTF
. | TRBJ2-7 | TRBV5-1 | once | TGCGCCAGCAGCTCGAGGGACAACTCCTACGAGCAGTACTTC | CASSSRDNSYEQYF
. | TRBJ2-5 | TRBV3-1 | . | TGTGCCCGCAGCCAAGAGCCCAGGATGGAGACCCAGTACTTC | CARSQEPRMETQYF
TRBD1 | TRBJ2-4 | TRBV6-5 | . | TGTGCCAGTAGTTACCGGACAGGCCAGGACATTCAGTACTTC | CASSYRTGQDIQYF
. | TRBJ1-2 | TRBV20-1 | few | TGCAGTGCACCCATTCCGACAGGACCCTATGGCTACACCTTC | CSAPIPTGPYGYTF
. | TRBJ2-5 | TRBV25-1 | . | TGTGCCAGCAGTGAAGGGACCATAGTAGTGGGGCTGGAGACCCAGTACTTC | CASSEGTIVVGLETQYF
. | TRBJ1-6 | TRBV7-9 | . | TGTGCCAGCAGCTTAGGAGACTCCTATAATTCACCCCTCCACTTT | CASSLGDSYNSPLHF
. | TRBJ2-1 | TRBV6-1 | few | TGTGCCACTTCCCTAGGGGGGGGGTCCTACAATGAGCAGTTCTTC | CATSLGGGSYNEQFF
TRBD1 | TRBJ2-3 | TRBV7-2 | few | TGTGCCAGCAGCAGCAGGGGGATGACCACAGATACGCAGTATTTT | CASSSRGMTTDTQYF
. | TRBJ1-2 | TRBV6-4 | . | TGTGCCAGCGGTCGGGGGGATAGTAACTATGGCTACACCTTC | CASGRGDSNYGYTF
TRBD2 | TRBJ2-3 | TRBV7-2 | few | TGTGCCAGCAGCTCCCCAGCGGGAGTCCCTTCGACAGATACGCAGTATTTT | CASSSPAGVPSTDTQYF
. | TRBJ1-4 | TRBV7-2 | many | TGTGCCAGCAGCCCCCATGCAGCTGAAAAACTGTTTTTT | CASSPHAAEKLFF
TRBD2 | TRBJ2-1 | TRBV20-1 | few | TGCAGTGCTAGCTTATCTCGACTAGCCGGCTACAATGAGCAGTTCTTC | CSASLSRLAGYNEQFF
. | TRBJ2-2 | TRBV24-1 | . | TGTGCCACCAGAAGCGGATCCGGGGAGCTGTTTTTT | CATRSGSGELFF
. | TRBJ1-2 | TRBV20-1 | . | TGCAGTGCTAACCTCGGGGTTTACTATGGCTACACCTTC | CSANLGVYYGYTF
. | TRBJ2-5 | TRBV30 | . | TGTGCCTGGAGTGCCAGGGGACAGACCCAGTACTTC | CAWSARGQTQYF
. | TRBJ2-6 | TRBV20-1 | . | TGCAGTGCTAGAGACTCAGGACGGGCCAACGTCCTGACTTTC | CSARDSGRANVLTF
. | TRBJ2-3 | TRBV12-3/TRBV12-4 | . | TGTGCCAGCAGTGACTTGAATGCAGATACGCAGTATTTT | CASSDLNADTQYF
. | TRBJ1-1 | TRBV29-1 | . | TGCAGCGTTGAATTGGGGGGAGGGACTGAAGCTTTCTTT | CSVELGGGTEAFF
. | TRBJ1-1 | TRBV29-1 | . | TGCAGCGGGGGGACCCACGAAGCTTTCTTT | CSGGTHEAFF
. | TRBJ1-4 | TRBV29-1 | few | TGCAGCGTTGTAATGGGTAGTAGGAGAAAACTGTTTTTT | CSVVMGSRRKLFF
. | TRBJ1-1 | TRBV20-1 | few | TGCAGTGCTAGAGATGGGGCAGGGTCGAACACTGAAGCTTTCTTT | CSARDGAGSNTEAFF
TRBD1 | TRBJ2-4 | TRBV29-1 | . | TGCAGCTTCGCGTCGGCAGGGGGCGTTAAGATAGCCAAAAACATTCAGTACTTC | CSFASAGGVKIAKNIQYF
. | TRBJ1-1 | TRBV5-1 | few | TGCGCCAGCAGCTTGGCCTTTTGGACAGAGGAGAGATTCATGAACACTGAAGCTTTCTTT | CASSLAFWTEERFMNTEAFF
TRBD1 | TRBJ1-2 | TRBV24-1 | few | TGTGCCACCAGTGATTCCCTGGACAGGGGGCATGGCTACACCTTC | CATSDSLDRGHGYTF
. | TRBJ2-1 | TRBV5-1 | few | TGCGCCAGCAGCTCGGAGGGACCTAGTTACAATGAGCAGTTCTTC | CASSSEGPSYNEQFF
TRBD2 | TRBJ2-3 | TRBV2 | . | TGTGCCAGCAGTCCCCTTCTCTCGGCGGGGGGCACAGATACGCAGTATTTT | CASSPLLSAGGTDTQYF
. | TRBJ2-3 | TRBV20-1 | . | TGCAGTGCTGCTCGAGGGGATACGCAGTATTTT | CSAARGDTQYF
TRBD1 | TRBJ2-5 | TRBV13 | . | TGTGCCAGCAGCTCCAGAGGGGGCGGCGAGACCCAGTACTTC | CASSSRGGGETQYF